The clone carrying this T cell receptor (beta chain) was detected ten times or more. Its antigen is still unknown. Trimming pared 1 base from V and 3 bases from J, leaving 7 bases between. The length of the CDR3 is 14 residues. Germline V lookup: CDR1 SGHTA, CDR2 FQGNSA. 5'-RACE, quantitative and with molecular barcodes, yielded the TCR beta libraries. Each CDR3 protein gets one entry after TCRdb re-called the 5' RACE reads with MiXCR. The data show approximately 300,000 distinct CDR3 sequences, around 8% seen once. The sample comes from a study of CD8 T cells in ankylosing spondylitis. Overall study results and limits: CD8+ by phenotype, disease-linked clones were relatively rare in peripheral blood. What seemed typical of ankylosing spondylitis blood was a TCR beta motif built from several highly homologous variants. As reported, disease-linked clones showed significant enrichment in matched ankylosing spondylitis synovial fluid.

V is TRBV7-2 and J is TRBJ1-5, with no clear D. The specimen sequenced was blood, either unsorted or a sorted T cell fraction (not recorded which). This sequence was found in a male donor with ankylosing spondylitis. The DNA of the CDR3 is TGTGCCAGCAGCTTAGACGGATACAATCAGCCCCAGCATTTT. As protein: CASSLDGYNQPQHF.